Presented here are 22 T cell receptor beta chains from one specimen sequenced in a study of metastatic and nonmetastatic thyroid tumors. TCRdb ran MiXCR on the PCR reads. The table has fewer than 40,000 clones, around 30% seen once. Thyroid surgery was performed in patients who had received no treatment beforehand. The sequenced sample was blood. The receptor source for this set is a female donor with papillary thyroid cancer or a benign thyroid nodule (not recorded which). Some clones in this sample may be carry-over from other donors' samples.

The chain couples TRBV6-1 to TRBJ2-5; the D is unclear. V was cut by 2 bases and J by 3 bases, with 7 bases left in between. The CDR3 is 13 residues long. Germline V gene lookup returns CDR1 MNHNS and CDR2 SASEGT. The CDR3 DNA follows: TGTGCCAGCAGTGAATTGGGCAAAGAGACCCAGTACTTC. Amino acids: CASSELGKETQYF.

This chain joins TRBV11-2 and TRBJ2-1; D assignment may be TRBD1 or TRBD2 (6 bases each). The germline CDR1 and CDR2 sequences are SGHAT and FQNNGV. V was clipped by 1 base and J by 8 bases, with 18 bases between them. This CDR3 has 16 amino acids. The CDR3 is CASSLVRGLLMDEQFF. The CDR3 DNA sequence: TGTGCCAGCAGCTTAGTTCGGGGGCTCCTCATGGATGAGCAGTTCTTC.

The V call is TRBV5-1, the J call TRBJ1-3; tentatively, D is TRBD1 (6 bases). Germline CDR1 SGHRS, CDR2 YFSETQ. V lost 4 bases to trimming and J lost 8 bases, with 19 bases between them. CDR3 length: 15 amino acids. The CDR3 bases are TGCGCCAGCAGCCAAACGGGGGGCCTGGCGGACACCATATATTTT. Translating it yields CASSQTGGLADTIYF.

The table lists this clone with many counts. V and J are TRBV6-1 and TRBJ2-1, with D perhaps matching TRBD1 (5 bases). CDR1 and CDR2 from the germline V gene are MNHNS and SASEGT. V was shortened by 1 base and J by 2 bases, with 9 bases between the two germline ends. The CDR3 loop spans 15 amino acids. CDR3 bases: TGTGCCAGCAGTGAAGACAGGTTCCCCTACAATGAGCAGTTCTTC. Its translation: CASSEDRFPYNEQFF.

The chain has TRBV9 and TRBJ2-7, with 7 bases that match TRBD2. The CDR3 is 14 amino acids. Germline CDR1 is SGDLS and CDR2 is YYNGEE. Losses at the gene ends were 2 bases for V and 6 bases for J; bases not matched to a gene: 8. The CDR3 reads CASSVDGGVSEQYF. The CDR3 region has the DNA TGTGCCAGCAGCGTTGATGGGGGGGTGAGCGAGCAGTACTTC.

The sample holds one count of this clone. One end of the junction is discordant with germline, which a read error may explain. The V and J genes are TRBV7-2 and TRBJ1-1; possible D gene TRBD1, 6 bases. Germline CDR1 and CDR2: SGHTA and FQGNSA. The CDR3 is 15 amino acids. The CDR3 protein is CASSPRGAVEPEALF. DNA of the CDR3: TGTGCCAGCAGCCCTCGGGGGGCAGTGGAACCTGAAGCTTTATTT.

By share of the sample, this clone is medium-sized. This chain joins TRBV30 and TRBJ2-7, with 9 bases fitting TRBD2. The CDR3 totals 14 residues. The J segment lost 4 bases and the V segment lost 1 base, leaving 5 bases of the junction unmatched. Per germline, CDR1 GTSNPN and CDR2 SVGIG (reference sequence). CDR3 nucleotide sequence: TGTGCCTGGAGTGCCCGACTAGCGGAATACGAGCAGTACTTC. Protein product: CAWSARLAEYEQYF.

To note about this clone: One base away lies a much larger clone, so this may be a sequencing read error. The rearrangement links TRBV9 to TRBJ1-1; possibly TRBD1 for D (6 bases). The CDR3 consists of 15 residues. The germline V gene has CDR1 SGDLS and CDR2 YYNGEE. CDR3 DNA: TGTGCCAGCATCGTAGGGGACACCCTGAACACTGAAGCTTTCTTT. This codes for CASIVGDTLNTEAFF.

The chain links TRBV7-3 to TRBJ1-2; 9 bases align to TRBD1. The CDR3 runs to 15 residues. The trim removed 3 bases at V and 11 bases at J, leaving 13 bases unmatched. The germline V gene has CDR1 SGHTA and CDR2 FQGTGA. The CDR3, as DNA: TGTGCCAGCAGCTTCGATACAGGGGGCCGGCAAGGATACACCTTC. Encoded protein: CASSFDTGGRQGYTF.

This clone was picked up many times. The rearrangement joins TRBV6-4 to TRBJ2-1; D is perhaps TRBD1 (6 bases). Looked up from germline, CDR1 is MRHNA and CDR2 is SNTAGT. V dropped 2 bases and J dropped 5 bases, with 7 bases sitting between them. This CDR3 comprises 13 residues. CDR3 DNA: TGTGCCAGCAGTGACCGGGACAACAATGAGCAGTTCTTC. Translation gives CASSDRDNNEQFF.

This clone showed up many times. J is TRBJ1-5 and V is TRBV30, with a tentative D call TRBD1 (6 bases). Trimming removed 3 bases at V and 1 base at J, with 13 bases between. The length of the CDR3 is 15 residues. From germline, CDR1 is GTSNPN and CDR2 SVGIG (reference sequence). The DNA of the CDR3 is TGTGCCTGGAGGAAGGGGGAAGGGAGCAATCAGCCCCAGCATTTT. Translated, it gives CAWRKGEGSNQPQHF.

There are many counts of this clone. The chain couples TRBV18 to TRBJ2-1; D is unclear. The CDR3 loop spans 14 amino acids. CDR1 KGHSH and CDR2 LQKENI come from the germline V gene. V lost 2 bases, J lost 7 bases, and 12 bases lay in between. Written as DNA, the CDR3 is TGTGCCAGCTCACCAGGCGTCACGGAGAATGAGCAGTTCTTC. As protein: CASSPGVTENEQFF.

This rearrangement joins TRBV28 to TRBJ2-6, with TRBD1 matching over 7 bases. CDR3 length equals 15 residues. J gave up 0 bases and V 7 bases, and 3 bases lay outside the gene matches. The germline V gene encodes CDR1 MDHEN and CDR2 SYDVKM. The CDR3 region is CASIRDSSGANVLTF. The CDR3 nucleotides are TGTGCCAGCATCCGGGACAGCTCTGGGGCCAACGTCCTGACTTTC.

This clone was counted many times. This chain connects TRBV5-1 to TRBJ1-2; 8 positions match TRBD1. CDR3 size: 15 residues. Trimming removed 4 bases from V and 3 bases from J; junction bases left unmatched: 8. The germline CDR1 and CDR2 sequences are SGHRS and YFSETQ. The CDR3 loop is CASSRQGIKDYGYTF. CDR3 DNA sequence: TGCGCCAGCAGCCGACAGGGGATCAAGGACTATGGCTACACCTTC.

In its sample, this clone was seen once. At one boundary the junction diverges from the germline segment, which might be a read error. The V and J genes are TRBV24-1 and TRBJ2-1; the match to TRBD2 covers 8 bases. The germline CDR1 and CDR2 sequences are KGHDR and SFDVKD. CDR3 length: 14 residues. The CDR3 is CVTSFSGGMNEQFF. CDR3 DNA: TGTGTCACCAGCTTCTCGGGGGGGATGAATGAGCAGTTCTTC.

This clone showed up many times. The chain employs TRBV4-3 and TRBJ1-6; D unresolved. Germline V lookup: CDR1 LGHNA, CDR2 YSLEER. V lost 0 bases and J lost 7, with 7 bases in between. CDR3 length: 14 residues. CDR3 DNA sequence: TGCGCCAGCAGCCAAGAATGGCGAAATTCACCCCTCCACTTT. Protein: CASSQEWRNSPLHF.

This clone was seen ten or more times. CDR3 in DNA: TGCAGTGCTCGAGCGACAGACCAGAGAGGTGAAAAACTGTTTTTT. Its translation: CSARATDQRGEKLFF. The chain uses TRBV20-1 and TRBJ1-4, with D possibly matching TRBD1 (5 bases). V was cut by 5 bases and J by 7 bases, with 20 bases left in between. Germline V gives CDR1 DFQATT, CDR2 SNEGSKA (reference sequence). The CDR3 covers 15 residues.

This clone has just a few counts. The germline gene is not matched at one end of the junction; a read error may be the cause. This rearrangement joins TRBV28 to TRBJ2-7; 9 bases are shared with TRBD1. CDR1 MDHEN and CDR2 SYDVKM come from the germline V gene. The CDR3 contains 14 residues. CDR3 bases: TGTGTCAGCAGTTTCGGACAGGGGAGGTCCGAGCAGTACTTC. Protein: CVSSFGQGRSEQYF.

This clone was observed at least ten times. This chain uses TRBV4-2 with TRBJ2-1; 7 bases are shared with TRBD2. V was pared by 0 bases and J by 6 bases, with 2 bases of the junction left unmatched. Germline CDR1 LGHNA, CDR2 YNFKEQ. The CDR3 extends over 14 amino acids. For the CDR3, the DNA is TGTGCCAGCAGCCAAGAAAGACTAGCCAATGAGCAGTTCTTC. Its translation: CASSQERLANEQFF.

The chain has TRBV6-1 and TRBJ1-2; the D gene is possibly TRBD1 (6 bases). Germline assignment: CDR1 MNHNS and CDR2 SASEGT. V lost 7 bases, J lost 8 bases, and 14 bases lay in between. There are 12 residues in the CDR3. CDR3 nucleotides: TGTGCCAGCACCAGGGGCTCGGAAGGCTACACCTTC. Protein: CASTRGSEGYTF.

This chain uses TRBV11-3 with TRBJ2-1, with D tentatively TRBD2 (5 bases). This CDR3 spans 16 amino acids. With 6 bases removed from V and 12 bases from J, the gap between germline ends came to 27 bases. Germline CDR1 is SGHNT and CDR2 is YENEEA. The CDR3 DNA sequence: TGTGCCAGCAGACCAATTTATTGCGTGAGGGCCTCAGGGCAGTTCTTC. Protein product: CASRPIYCVRASGQFF. Supplemented by reference TRBV11-3 and TRBJ2-1, the full variable domain reads EAGVVQSPRYKIIEKKQPVAFWCNPISGHNTLYWYLQNLGQGPELLIRYENEEAVDDSQLPKDRFSAERLKGVDSTLKIQPAELGDSAVYLCASRPIYCVRASGQFFGPGTRLTVL.

This clone was recorded a few times. The J gene is TRBJ2-3, the V gene TRBV6-1, with D perhaps matching TRBD1 (5 bases). Germline V gene data show CDR1 as MNHNS and CDR2 as SASEGT. V was clipped by 8 bases and J by 7 bases, with 16 bases between them. The CDR3 runs 13 residues. The CDR3 sequence: CASCRRGKYTQYF. The CDR3 DNA reads TGTGCCAGCTGCCGAAGGGGCAAATATACGCAGTATTTT.